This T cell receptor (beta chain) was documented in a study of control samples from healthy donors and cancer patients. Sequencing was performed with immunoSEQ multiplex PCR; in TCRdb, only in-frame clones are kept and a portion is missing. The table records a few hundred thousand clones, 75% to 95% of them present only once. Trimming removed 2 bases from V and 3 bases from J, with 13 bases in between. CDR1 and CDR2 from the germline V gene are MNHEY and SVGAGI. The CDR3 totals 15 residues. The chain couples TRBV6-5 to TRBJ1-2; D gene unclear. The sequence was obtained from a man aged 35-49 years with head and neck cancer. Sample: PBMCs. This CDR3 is CASSYTRPSHYGYTF. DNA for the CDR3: TGTGCCAGCAGTTACACGCGACCTTCTCACTATGGCTACACCTTC.